This T cell receptor beta chain was documented in a study of blood T cell repertoires in COVID-19. Authors' methods: Nucleated cell number was recorded as an estimate derived from reference gene primer amplification. Some clones are missing from TCRdb's copy, which holds only in-frame ones; the method was immunoSEQ multiplex PCR. V, J and clone size were drawn from that table, and D and trimming were deduced from the DNA. The data hold about 270,000 clones, with less than 85% observed a single time. The source is a woman between 18 and 29 years old with acute or convalescent COVID-19. Source material: peripheral blood.

The CDR3 reads CASSPDRVRDGYTF. In nucleotides, the CDR3 is TGTGCCAGCAGCCCCGACAGGGTGAGGGATGGCTACACCTTC. The rearrangement uses TRBV7-6 and TRBJ1-2; 7 nucleotides match TRBD1. Per the germline V gene, CDR1 is SGHVS and CDR2 is FNYEAQ. The CDR3 length is 14 residues. V was clipped by 5 bases and J by 6 bases; unmatched bases: 9. The complete variable domain, with remaining parts taken from reference TRBV7-6 and TRBJ1-2, reads GAGVSQSPRYKVTKRGQDVALRCDPISGHVSLYWYRQALGQGPEFLTYFNYEAQQDKSGLPNDRFSAERPEGSISTLTIQRTEQRDSAMYRCASSPDRVRDGYTFGSGTRLTVV.